This is a list of T cell receptor beta chains from one sample in a study of CD8+ T cells in alopecia areata. Sequencing used immunoSEQ multiplex PCR; TCRdb keeps in-frame clones, though not all of them. The sample contains 160,000 or so clones, around 50% of which appear only once. The sequencing used CD8+ T cells sorted from blood, collected at week 0. These receptors originate from a human donor with alopecia areata. Each CDR3 is given with its conserved first and last residue. The D gene is left open where the match is weak. Some rows have no size entry. The others give once, few or many, or a class for an expanded clone.

TGTGCCAGCAGTTCTCCTTCGGGGAGCGCTGAAGCTTTCTTT	CASSSPSGSAEAFF	NA	TRBV27	TRBJ1-1	NA
TGTGCCAGCAGCTCTACCGGGACAGCGAACACCGGGGAGCTGTTTTTT	CASSSTGTANTGELFF	NA	TRBV11-2	TRBJ2-2	TRBD1
TGTGCCAGCAGTCCCTTTGGCGGGGGGCACCAAGAGACCCAGTACTTC	CASSPFGGGHQETQYF	once	TRBV27	TRBJ2-5	TRBD2
TGTGCCACCAGCAGAGATGGGGAAACAGGGGGACTAAGTGGGGCCAACGTCCTGACTTTC	CATSRDGETGGLSGANVLTF	NA	TRBV15	TRBJ2-6	NA
TGTGCTAGTGGTTTTTTCCCTGCGGGGACAGAGGACTACGAGCAGTACTTC	CASGFFPAGTEDYEQYF	NA	TRBV12-5	TRBJ2-7	NA
TGTGCCAGTAGTATCGGCAATCAGCCCCAGCATTTT	CASSIGNQPQHF	NA	TRBV19	TRBJ1-5	NA
TGCAGCGTTGAAGATCTTGACAGGGAGTTAGGCTACACCTTC	CSVEDLDRELGYTF	few	TRBV29-1	TRBJ1-2	TRBD1
TGTGCCAGCAGCCACGGGACTAGCGGGGGAAAGCAAGAGACCCAGTACTTC	CASSHGTSGGKQETQYF	NA	TRBV5-6	TRBJ2-5	TRBD2
TGTGCCAGCTCAGAACGGGGGCGGAACACTGAAGCTTTCTTT	CASSERGRNTEAFF	NA	TRBV6-5	TRBJ1-1	NA
TGTGCCTCGACCCCGACTCATAGCGGGGAGCTGTTTTTT	CASTPTHSGELFF	NA	TRBV7-8	TRBJ2-2	NA
TGTGCCTGGGAGGACAGTTCTTCCTATGGCTACACCTTC	CAWEDSSSYGYTF	NA	TRBV30	TRBJ1-2	NA
TGTGCCAGCAGTCCACTTGGGGGGCAAGAGACCCAGTACTTC	CASSPLGGQETQYF	NA	TRBV28	TRBJ2-5	NA
TGCAGCGTTATGGGACAGGAGTACAATGAGCAGTTCTTC	CSVMGQEYNEQFF	NA	TRBV29-1	TRBJ2-1	TRBD1
TGTGCCAGCACAGGGGACTATGGCTACACCTTC	CASTGDYGYTF	NA	TRBV7-9	TRBJ1-2	NA
TGTGCCAGCAGCTTGGGGAACTACAATGAGCAGTTCTTC	CASSLGNYNEQFF	NA	TRBV5-6	TRBJ2-1	NA
TGTGCCAGCAGTCATAACAGGGGTGCCGAGCAGTACTTC	CASSHNRGAEQYF	NA	TRBV7-9	TRBJ2-7	TRBD1
TGTGCCAGCAGCATAGCGTCGGGGAGCCTACAAGAGACCCAGTACTTC	CASSIASGSLQETQYF	NA	TRBV7-6	TRBJ2-5	NA
TGCGCCAGCAGCCAAGATCGGCAGGGGGCACCGGGGGCCAACGTCCTGACTTTC	CASSQDRQGAPGANVLTF	NA	TRBV4-3	TRBJ2-6	TRBD1
TGTGCCAGCAGTCCCGGGTGGACCGGGGAGCTGTTTTTT	CASSPGWTGELFF	few	TRBV27	TRBJ2-2	NA
TGTGCCAGCAGCCCACAGGGCGATGGCTACACCTTC	CASSPQGDGYTF	NA	TRBV6-5	TRBJ1-2	NA
TGCAGCGTTGAACGATACAATGAGCAGTTCTTC	CSVERYNEQFF	few	TRBV29-1	TRBJ2-1	NA
TGTGCCAGCAGCTTGGAGCGGGGGCGGGATACGCAGTATTTT	CASSLERGRDTQYF	few	TRBV5-6	TRBJ2-3	TRBD2
TGTGCCAGCAGCCCCCTTAGCGTAGGGCAGGGGGCTGAAGCTTTCTTT	CASSPLSVGQGAEAFF	NA	TRBV7-2	TRBJ1-1	TRBD1
TGTGCCAGCAGCCAAGAGGGGGAAGCTTTCTTT	CASSQEGEAFF	many	TRBV14	TRBJ1-1	NA
TGTGCCAGCAGTGAATATGGGGGAACTGAAGCTTTCTTT	CASSEYGGTEAFF	once	TRBV25-1	TRBJ1-1	NA
TGTGCCTGGAGTGAGAGGGCATCCTACGAGCAGTACTTC	CAWSERASYEQYF	NA	TRBV30	TRBJ2-7	NA
TGTGCCAGCGGGTTTCAGCCCCAGCATTTT	CASGFQPQHF	once	TRBV6-1	TRBJ1-5	NA
TGCAGCGCCCGAGGGGATTTCCGGGACAGAATCTACGAGCAGTACTTC	CSARGDFRDRIYEQYF	NA	TRBV29-1	TRBJ2-7	TRBD1
TGTGCCAGCAGCTTGGAATCCTCCTATAATTCACCCCTCCACTTT	CASSLESSYNSPLHF	NA	TRBV5-6	TRBJ1-6	NA
TGTGCCAGCAGCGTGGGGGACAGGGCCGACGAGCAGTACTTC	CASSVGDRADEQYF	once	TRBV9	TRBJ2-7	TRBD1
TGTGCCTGGAGTTTGGGGCCCCAAGAGACCCAGTACTTC	CAWSLGPQETQYF	few	TRBV30	TRBJ2-5	NA
TGTGCCAGCAGCTTAGGGGCCTACGAGCAGTACTTC	CASSLGAYEQYF	many	TRBV28	TRBJ2-7	NA
TGTGCCAGCAGTGGGGACAGGGTAGAGACCCAGTACTTC	CASSGDRVETQYF	NA	TRBV25-1	TRBJ2-5	TRBD1
TGTGCCAGCAGCGTAGAGGGGGATGCGGAAAAACTGTTTTTT	CASSVEGDAEKLFF	NA	TRBV9	TRBJ1-4	NA
TGTGCCAGCAGCTTGTGGGAGGGAATCTATGGCTACACCTTC	CASSLWEGIYGYTF	NA	TRBV5-6	TRBJ1-2	NA
TGTGCCAGCAGTTACGGGCGCAGGGGGGAAAAACTGTTTTTT	CASSYGRRGEKLFF	NA	TRBV6-5	TRBJ1-4	TRBD1
TGTGCCAGCAGTTGGACAGGGGAAATTAGTCAGCCCCAGCATTTT	CASSWTGEISQPQHF	NA	TRBV6-6	TRBJ1-5	TRBD1
TGTGCCAGCAGCACGAGCGGGGGGGAAATCAATGAGCAGTTCTTC	CASSTSGGEINEQFF	NA	TRBV9	TRBJ2-1	TRBD2
TGCGCCAGCAGCCAAGATCCCAGCGGGGGTTACGATACGCAGTATTTT	CASSQDPSGGYDTQYF	NA	TRBV4-3	TRBJ2-3	TRBD2
TGCGCCAGCAGCTTGACAACGGACCTTTCCTCTGGGGCCAACGTCCTGACTTTC	CASSLTTDLSSGANVLTF	NA	TRBV5-1	TRBJ2-6	NA
TGTGCCAGCAGCTTATCAGGACGCTCATCCAACTCCTACGAGCAGTACTTC	CASSLSGRSSNSYEQYF	NA	TRBV7-8	TRBJ2-7	NA
TGTGCCAGTAAGCTGCCCGGTAATTCACCCCTCCACTTT	CASKLPGNSPLHF	NA	TRBV19	TRBJ1-6	NA
TGCGCCAGCAGCCAAGACTGGGTCGCCGGGGAGCTGTTTTTT	CASSQDWVAGELFF	NA	TRBV4-1	TRBJ2-2	NA
TGCGCCAGCAGCTTGAGGACTAGCGGGGACTTCTCCTACAATGAGCAGTTCTTC	CASSLRTSGDFSYNEQFF	NA	TRBV5-1	TRBJ2-1	TRBD2
TGTGCCAGCAGCTTGGGACAGGGGACCTACGAGCAGTACTTC	CASSLGQGTYEQYF	NA	TRBV11-2	TRBJ2-7	TRBD1
TGCAGCGTTGAATTGCCTAACTTAGCCAAAAACATTCAGTACTTC	CSVELPNLAKNIQYF	NA	TRBV29-1	TRBJ2-4	NA
TGCGCCAGCAGCCAAGATCAGGAAGGGTGGAGCACAGATACGCAGTATTTT	CASSQDQEGWSTDTQYF	few	TRBV4-3	TRBJ2-3	NA
TGTGCCAGCAGTGAAGCGCGGAGTCTAGGCCTGCCCCAGCATTTT	CASSEARSLGLPQHF	once	TRBV6-1	TRBJ1-5	NA
TGTGCCACCAGCAGAGCCGACGAGCAGTACTTC	CATSRADEQYF	NA	TRBV15	TRBJ2-7	NA